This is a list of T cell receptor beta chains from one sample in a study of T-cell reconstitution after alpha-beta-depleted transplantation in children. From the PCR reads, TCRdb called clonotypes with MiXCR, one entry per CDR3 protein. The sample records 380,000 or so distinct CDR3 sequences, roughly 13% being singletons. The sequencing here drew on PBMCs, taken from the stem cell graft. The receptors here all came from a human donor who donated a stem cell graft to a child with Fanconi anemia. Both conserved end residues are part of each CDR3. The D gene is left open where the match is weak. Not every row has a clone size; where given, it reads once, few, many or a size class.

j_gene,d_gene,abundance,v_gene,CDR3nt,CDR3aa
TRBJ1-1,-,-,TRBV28,TGTGCCAGTCAGGACGGAGGGGCTTTTGGGACTGAAGCTTTCTTT,CASQDGGAFGTEAFF
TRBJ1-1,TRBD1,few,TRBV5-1,TGCGCCAGCAGCTTCTTGCAGGGGGCGATCGCTGAAGCTTTCTTT,CASSFLQGAIAEAFF
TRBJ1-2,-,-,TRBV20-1,TGCAGTGCTTGGTTAACCGGGACGGGCTATGGCTACACCTTC,CSAWLTGTGYGYTF
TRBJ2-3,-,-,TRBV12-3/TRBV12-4,TGTGCCAGCAGTTTCGCCGGACCGGTCGGTGGAGATACGCAGTATTTT,CASSFAGPVGGDTQYF
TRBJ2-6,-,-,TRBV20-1,TGCAGTGCCACCTCCCCGATCGACAGAAACTCTGGGGCCAACGTCCTGACTTTC,CSATSPIDRNSGANVLTF
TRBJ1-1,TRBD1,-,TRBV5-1,TGCGCCAGCAGCTTACAGGGGGCTATCAACACTGAAGCTTTCTTT,CASSLQGAINTEAFF
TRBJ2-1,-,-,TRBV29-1,TGCAGCGTTGAGCGGAGTCAGAACAATGAGCAGTTCTTC,CSVERSQNNEQFF
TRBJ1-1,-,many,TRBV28,TGTGCCAGCAGTTTAATCAACCCGAACACTGAAGCTTTCTTT,CASSLINPNTEAFF
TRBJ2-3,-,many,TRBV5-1,TGCGCCAGCAGCTTGGCCGGGGAGACTGATACGCAGTATTTT,CASSLAGETDTQYF
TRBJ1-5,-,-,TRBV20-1,TGCAGTGCTCGCCCTGGAGGGATCCAGCCCCAGCATTTT,CSARPGGIQPQHF
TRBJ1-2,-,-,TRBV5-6,TGTGCCAGCAGCTTGGGTTGGGAGTTGGAGGATGGCTACACCTTC,CASSLGWELEDGYTF
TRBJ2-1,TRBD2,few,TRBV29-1,TGCAGCGGAGCCGGGACTATGTATAATGAGCAGTTCTTC,CSGAGTMYNEQFF
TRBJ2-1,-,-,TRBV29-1,TGCAGCGCACACAGGGCAACCCAGGGTGAGCAGTTCTTC,CSAHRATQGEQFF
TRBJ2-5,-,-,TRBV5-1,TGCGCCAGCAGCTTGGAGGCGACTAGGGAAGAGACCCAGTACTTC,CASSLEATREETQYF
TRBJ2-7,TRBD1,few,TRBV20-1,TGCAGTGCTAGAGTGCGGACAGGACGCTACGAGCAGTACTTC,CSARVRTGRYEQYF
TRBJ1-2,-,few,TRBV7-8,TGTGCCAGCAGCTTAGGGAGGGATGGCTACACCTTC,CASSLGRDGYTF
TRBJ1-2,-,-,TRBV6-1,TGTGCCAGCAGCAACGCCCAGGGACTCTATGGCTACACCTTC,CASSNAQGLYGYTF
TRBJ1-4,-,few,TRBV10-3,TGTGCCATCAGTGAAGGGGTTAATGAAAAACTGTTTTTT,CAISEGVNEKLFF
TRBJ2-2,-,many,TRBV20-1,TGCAGTGCTAGAAGGGCACCCGGGGAGCTGTTTTTT,CSARRAPGELFF
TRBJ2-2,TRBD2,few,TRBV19,TGTGCCACGAATGATTGGGCGGGGGGCACCCCCGGGGAGCTGTTTTTT,CATNDWAGGTPGELFF
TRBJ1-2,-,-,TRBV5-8,TGTGCCAGCAGCCCCAGCACCGTCAACTATGGCTACACCTTC,CASSPSTVNYGYTF
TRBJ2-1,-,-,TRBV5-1,TGCGCCAGCAGCTTGGGGGACGGCGGCTATGAGCAGTTCTTC,CASSLGDGGYEQFF
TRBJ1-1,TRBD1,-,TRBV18,TGTGCCAGCTCACCAACATACAGGGGTGAGAACACTGAAGCTTTCTTT,CASSPTYRGENTEAFF
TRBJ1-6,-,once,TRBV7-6,TGTGCCAGCAGCTTAGTATTTGGGGGGAATTCACCCCTCCACTTT,CASSLVFGGNSPLHF
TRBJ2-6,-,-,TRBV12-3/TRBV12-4,TGTGCCAGCAGTCTTGGACAGTACGGGGCCAACGTCCTGACTTTC,CASSLGQYGANVLTF
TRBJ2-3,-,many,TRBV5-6,TGTGCCAGCAGCCGAAAGACCGTGACAGCCACAGATACGCAGTATTTT,CASSRKTVTATDTQYF
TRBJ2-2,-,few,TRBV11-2,TGTGCCAGCAGCTTGTGGGGCTCGGCGACCGGGGAGCTGTTTTTT,CASSLWGSATGELFF
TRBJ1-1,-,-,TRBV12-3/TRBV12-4,TGTGCCAGCAGTTTGTTTTCGGGGGAGACTGAAGCTTTCTTT,CASSLFSGETEAFF
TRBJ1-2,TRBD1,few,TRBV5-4,TGTGCCAGCAGCTTGGTTCCCGACAGGGCGCATGGCTACACCTTC,CASSLVPDRAHGYTF
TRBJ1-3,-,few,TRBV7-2,TGTGCCAGCAGCGCATTCAGAAGCAGCTCTGGAAACACCATATATTTT,CASSAFRSSSGNTIYF
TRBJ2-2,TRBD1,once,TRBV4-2,TGTGCCAGCAGCCAAGCGAGGAACAGGGGACATGACACCGGGGAGCTGTTTTTT,CASSQARNRGHDTGELFF
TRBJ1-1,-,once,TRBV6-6,TGTGCCAGCAGCGCCGTAGGCACTGAAGCTTTCTTT,CASSAVGTEAFF
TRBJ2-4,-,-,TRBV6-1,TGTGCCAGCAGCGCAGACCTTGGGAACATTCAGTACTTC,CASSADLGNIQYF
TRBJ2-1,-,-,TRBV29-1,TGCAGCGTCAGTACCGGACGGACTTACAATGAGCAGTTCTTC,CSVSTGRTYNEQFF
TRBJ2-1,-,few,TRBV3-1,TGTGCCAGCAGCCGAGATACCACCGGCGAGCAGTTCTTC,CASSRDTTGEQFF
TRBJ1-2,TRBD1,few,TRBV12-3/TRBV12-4,TGTGCCAGCAGTCCCCTGGACAGGGACTATGGCTACACCTTC,CASSPLDRDYGYTF
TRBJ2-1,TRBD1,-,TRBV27,TGTGCCAGCAGTAGACCGGGACAGGGCTACAATGAGCAGTTCTTC,CASSRPGQGYNEQFF
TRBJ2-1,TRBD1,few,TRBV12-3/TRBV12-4,TGTGCCAGCAGTTTGGGACAGGGGGCCAATGAGCAGTTCTTC,CASSLGQGANEQFF
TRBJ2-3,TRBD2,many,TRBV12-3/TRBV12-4,TGTGCCAGCAGTCGAGTAGCGGGGGGAGGGGATACGCAGTATTTT,CASSRVAGGGDTQYF
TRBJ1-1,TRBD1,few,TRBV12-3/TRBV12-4,TGTGCCAGCAGCCGCCAGGGGGGGGGCACTGAAGCTTTCTTT,CASSRQGGGTEAFF
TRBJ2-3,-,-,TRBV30,TGTGCCTGGAGTGAGACAGCTGATACGCAGTATTTT,CAWSETADTQYF